This T cell receptor (beta chain) stems from a study of early T cells in non-severe SARS-CoV-2 infection. For the study at large: Chains from this unsorted whole-blood bulk RNA could not be paired.

Trimming removed 0 bases at V and 3 bases at J, with 7 bases between. This CDR3 contains 13 residues. Germline CDR1 and CDR2: DFQATT and SNEGSKA (reference sequence). This clonotype has more than one count but fewer than ten. The target antigen is unknown. Findings and limits, study-wide: Database matching using VDJdb favored anti-spike CD8 responses, with private and CD4 specificities left missing.

Individual cDNA molecules received unique molecular identifiers. TCRdb reprocessed the 5' RACE reads via MiXCR and lists one record per CDR3 protein. The table shows 57,000 or so distinct CDR3 sequences, with about 12% occurring only once. V gene TRBV20-1 combines with J gene TRBJ2-3; D unresolved. Sequencing was carried out using whole blood. This receptor was identified in an adult who was a healthcare worker with PCR-confirmed SARS-CoV-2 infection or an uninfected control (not recorded which). CDR3 loop: CSARDPQTDTQYF. Written as DNA, the CDR3 is TGCAGTGCTAGAGATCCCCAGACAGATACGCAGTATTTT.